The 27 T cell receptor beta chains reported below all come from one sample, sequenced in a study of T cells in Graves' hyperthyroidism and ophthalmopathy. Template material for amplifying TCR beta CDR3 regions consisted of RNA transcripts. The study used the HTBI primer set for a first-round RT-PCR of the TCR CDR3. A single record per CDR3 protein comes from TCRdb applying MiXCR to the multiplex PCR reads. The sample has under 650,000 distinct CDR3 sequences; 16% are singletons. Sequencing input: blood. Every receptor here comes from a woman aged 25 to 39 with Graves' hyperthyroidism.

A word on this clonotype: One end of the junction is discordant with germline, which a read error may explain. The rearrangement uses TRBV6-1 and TRBJ2-3; D may be TRBD1 or TRBD2 (5 bases each). Germline V gives CDR1 MNHNS, CDR2 SASEGT. The CDR3 covers 17 residues. This CDR3 is CASSEDGGVWGTDAQYF. CDR3 sequence (DNA): TGTGCCAGCAGTGAAGACGGAGGAGTGTGGGGCACAGATGCGCAGTATTTT.

To note about this clonotype: One end of the junction is discordant with germline, which a read error may explain. This chain connects TRBV18 to TRBJ2-3, with D perhaps matching TRBD2 (6 bases). CDR3 length equals 15 residues. Per germline, CDR1 KGHSH and CDR2 LQKENI. The CDR3 loop reads CARSPKGTHQATQYF. CDR3 sequence (DNA): TGTGCCAGGTCACCAAAGGGGACTCACCAGGCTACGCAGTATTTT.

In its sample, this clonotype was seen many times. The chain links TRBV28 to TRBJ2-7; D remains ambiguous. This CDR3 region has 15 residues. CDR1 MDHEN and CDR2 SYDVKM come from the germline V gene. V lost 3 bases to trimming and J lost 4 bases, with 16 bases between them. CDR3 sequence (DNA): TGTGCCAGCAGTTTCGGGTCTGGCCAGCAATACGAGCAGTACTTC. It is translated as CASSFGSGQQYEQYF.

This clonotype showed up just a few times. This may stem from a read error, because a much larger clone lies one nucleotide away. This chain connects TRBV28 to TRBJ1-1; D is unresolved. Germline assignment: CDR1 MDHEN and CDR2 SYDVKM. The CDR3 length is 11 residues. The CDR3 bases are TGTGCCGGCAGTGTGGGCACTGAAGCTTTCTTT. This codes for CAGSVGTEAFF. The full variable domain, its missing parts supplied by reference TRBV28 and TRBJ1-1, is DVKVTQSSRYLVKRTGEKVFLECVQDMDHENMFWYRQDPGLGLRLIYFSYDVKMKEKGDIPEGYSVSREKKERFSLILESASTNQTSMYLCAGSVGTEAFFGQGTRLTVV.

This clonotype has only one observation. The V and J genes are TRBV28 and TRBJ2-7; D might be TRBD1 or TRBD2, each matching 5 bases. The CDR3 is 12 amino acids. Looked up from germline, CDR1 is MDHEN and CDR2 is SYDVKM. V lost 7 bases and J 11 bases, leaving 18 bases between the germline ends. CDR3 residues: CASMGRRDGEYF. CDR3 sequence (DNA): TGTGCCAGCATGGGCCGTAGGGACGGAGAGTACTTC.

The chain is built from TRBV19 and TRBJ2-1; tentatively, D is TRBD2 (6 bases). Germline CDR1 LNHDA, CDR2 SQIVND (reference sequence). The CDR3 runs to 15 residues. Trimming took 1 base from V and 6 from J, leaving 13 bases between them. CDR3 sequence reads: CASSIAPQGLNEQFF. CDR3 nucleotide sequence: TGTGCCAGTAGTATAGCTCCCCAGGGACTCAATGAGCAGTTCTTC.

There are many counts of this clonotype. V and J are TRBV28 and TRBJ1-4; 7 nucleotides line up with TRBD1. J lost 4 bases, V lost 5 bases, and 13 bases had no gene match. The CDR3 is made up of 17 amino acids. Germline loops: CDR1 MDHEN, CDR2 SYDVKM. The CDR3, as DNA: TGTGCCAGCAGTATTGGACAGGTTTACCCTGTTAATGAAAAACTGTTTTTT. This translates into CASSIGQVYPVNEKLFF.

This clonotype was picked up many times. The chain uses TRBV7-2 and TRBJ2-7, with 10 bases fitting TRBD1. CDR1 and CDR2 (germline): SGHTA, FQGNSA. The V segment lost 7 bases and the J segment 4 bases; nucleotides outside the gene matches: 16. The CDR3 length is 17 residues. CDR3 DNA: TGTGCCAGCACCCTTTTACAGGGGGGACAGGGGATTTACGAGCAGTACTTC. Translating gives CASTLLQGGQGIYEQYF. Combining the CDR3 with reference TRBV7-2 and TRBJ2-7 gives the whole variable domain GAGVSQSPSNKVTEKGKDVELRCDPISGHTALYWYRQSLGQGLEFLIYFQGNSAPDKSGLPSDRFSAERTGGSVSTLTIQRTQQEDSAVYLCASTLLQGGQGIYEQYFGPGTRLTVT.

The rearrangement uses TRBV5-1 and TRBJ1-4; TRBD1 aligns across 7 bases. CDR1 and CDR2 (germline): SGHRS, YFSETQ. CDR3 size: 15 residues. Unmatched junction bases numbered 6, after V lost 3 bases and J lost 4 bases. The CDR3 loop is CASSSAGTVNEKLFF. Written as DNA, the CDR3 is TGCGCCAGCAGCTCAGCCGGGACAGTTAATGAAAAACTGTTTTTT.

This clonotype was recorded many times. The CDR3 bases are TGTGCCAGCTCACCACAGCGCGGGAGGGATGAGCAGTTCTTC. Translated, it gives CASSPQRGRDEQFF. The chain carries TRBV18 and TRBJ2-1; 9 nucleotides agree with TRBD2. J gave up 8 bases and V 1 base, and 3 bases lay outside the gene matches. The V gene's germline CDR1 is KGHSH and CDR2 LQKENI. The CDR3 totals 14 residues.

This chain joins TRBV3-1 and TRBJ2-4; D is undetermined. V was clipped by 0 bases and J by 7 bases, with 13 bases between them. This CDR3 comprises 15 residues. Germline V CDR1 and CDR2: LGHDT, YNNKEL (reference sequence). The CDR3 nucleotides are TGTGCCAGCAGCCAAGAAACCGGGTGGGATAACATTCAGTACTTC. Translating it yields CASSQETGWDNIQYF.

This clonotype came up many times. The chain is built from TRBV7-2 and TRBJ2-7; TRBD2 is a possible D gene (6 bases). Trimming took off 2 bases at V and 3 bases at J, with 11 bases between the two ends. Germline CDR1 is SGHTA and CDR2 is FQGNSA. The CDR3 sequence is 14 residues long. The CDR3 nucleotides are TGTGCCAGCAGCTTACTCGGGAGCCTCTACGAGCAGTACTTC. This encodes CASSLLGSLYEQYF.

This clonotype was seen many times. The V and J genes are TRBV6-1 and TRBJ2-2; 7 bases agree with TRBD1. CDR1 and CDR2 from the germline V gene are MNHNS and SASEGT. Trimming at V came to 4 bases and at J to 1 base, leaving 0 bases not matched to a gene. The length of the CDR3 is 14 residues. The CDR3 coding sequence is TGTGCCAGCAGTGGACAGGGGAACACCGGGGAGCTGTTTTTT. Protein product: CASSGQGNTGELFF.

This clonotype was seen many times. The rearrangement joins TRBV30 to TRBJ1-1; D call uncertain. Trimming shortened V by 2 bases and J by 1 base, and 14 bases separated the two germline ends. CDR1 and CDR2 (germline): GTSNPN, SVGIG (reference sequence). This CDR3 spans 15 amino acids. The CDR3 spells CAWSLQTSANTEAFF. DNA for the CDR3: TGTGCCTGGAGTCTTCAGACATCGGCGAACACTGAAGCTTTCTTT.

There are many counts of this clonotype. The rearrangement links TRBV10-3 to TRBJ1-1, with D unclear. The V gene's germline CDR1 is ENHRY and CDR2 SYGVKD. CDR3 length equals 14 residues. The V end lost 0 bases, the J end lost 10 bases, and 15 bases lay between the germline ends. CDR3 in amino acids: CAISESTRPGGAFF. The CDR3 DNA reads TGTGCCATCAGTGAGTCGACTCGGCCTGGAGGAGCTTTCTTT.

This clonotype was detected many times. This chain connects TRBV20-1 to TRBJ2-3, with 11 bases aligning to TRBD2. Germline V gives CDR1 DFQATT, CDR2 SNEGSKA (reference sequence). V was pared by 4 bases and J by 6 bases, with 6 bases of the junction left unmatched. The CDR3 runs 14 residues. Written as DNA, the CDR3 is TGCAGTGCTATCCTACTAGCGGGAGAGGATACGCAGTATTTT. Its translation is CSAILLAGEDTQYF.

The table lists this clonotype with a few counts. The rearrangement uses TRBV5-1 and TRBJ1-1; 9 nucleotides line up with TRBD1. CDR3 length: 14 amino acids. Germline loops: CDR1 SGHRS, CDR2 YFSETQ. V trimming: 4 bases; J trimming: 3 bases; junction bases outside the gene matches: 4. In DNA, the CDR3 is TGCGCCAGCAGCCCGGACAGGGGAGACACTGAAGCTTTCTTT. Its protein is CASSPDRGDTEAFF.

This clonotype was observed a handful of times. The chain has TRBV30 and TRBJ1-6, with D perhaps TRBD1 (5 bases). Trimming stripped 3 bases from V and 9 bases from J, with 21 bases between. Germline V gene data show CDR1 as GTSNPN and CDR2 as SVGIG (reference sequence). The CDR3 consists of 16 residues. In DNA, the CDR3 is TGTGCCTGGAGCGACCCGACGATGGGGGGAGGTTCACCCCTCCACTTT. This codes for CAWSDPTMGGGSPLHF.

The rearrangement links TRBV7-2 to TRBJ2-6; maybe TRBD1 (5 bases). Germline V gene sequence: CDR1 SGHTA, CDR2 FQGNSA. The CDR3 spans 15 residues. The V gene lost 5 bases and the J gene lost 3 bases, with 11 bases spanning the gap. The CDR3 DNA reads TGTGCCAGCAGCCCGGGCCAGGGTGGGGCCAACGTCCTGACTTTC. This encodes CASSPGQGGANVLTF.

This clonotype was observed a handful of times. This may be a read error: a much more frequent sequence differs by one nucleotide. The CDR3: CASSLGQGMDKQFF. The CDR3 nucleotides read TGCGCCAGCAGCCTCGGACAGGGAATGGATAAGCAGTTCTTC. V is TRBV5-1 and J is TRBJ2-1, with 8 nucleotides matching TRBD1. J was trimmed by 11 bases and V by 4 bases; bases with no gene match: 11. CDR3 length equals 14 residues. Germline V gives CDR1 SGHRS, CDR2 YFSETQ.

This clonotype has ten or more counts. This chain links TRBV11-2 with TRBJ2-7; D is uncertain. The germline CDR1 and CDR2 sequences are SGHAT and FQNNGV. This CDR3 is built from 14 residues. V dropped 2 bases and J dropped 0 bases, with 8 bases sitting between them. CDR3 in amino acids: CASSLSYSSYEQYF. The DNA for the CDR3 is TGTGCCAGCAGCTTAAGTTACAGCTCCTACGAGCAGTACTTC.

This clonotype has more than one count but fewer than ten. This chain joins TRBV30 and TRBJ2-1, with D tentatively TRBD2 (6 bases). Trimming took 3 bases from V and 3 from J, leaving 12 bases between them. The CDR3 consists of 14 residues. The germline CDR1 and CDR2 sequences are GTSNPN and SVGIG (reference sequence). The CDR3 nucleotides are TGTGCCTGGAGGTCTAGCGCGTACTACAATGAGCAGTTCTTC. Amino acid sequence: CAWRSSAYYNEQFF.

The rearrangement links TRBV5-1 to TRBJ2-2; perhaps TRBD2 as D (6 bases). V dropped 4 bases and J dropped 6 bases, with 19 bases sitting between them. The CDR3 is made up of 16 amino acids. The germline gives CDR1 SGHRS, CDR2 YFSETQ. CDR3: CASSPPEGGGAGELFF. The CDR3 DNA follows: TGCGCCAGCAGCCCCCCAGAGGGAGGAGGCGCCGGGGAGCTGTTTTTT.

There are many counts of this clonotype. The CDR3 loop reads CASTVFEVGSYEQYF. The CDR3 bases are TGTGCCAGCACGGTTTTTGAGGTGGGCTCCTACGAGCAGTACTTC. This sequence joins TRBV2 and TRBJ2-7; D remains ambiguous. V was cut by 7 bases and J by 0 bases, with 16 bases left in between. The CDR3 consists of 15 residues. Germline CDR1 SNHLY, CDR2 FYNNEI.

Ten or more counts support this clonotype. The chain couples TRBV3-1 to TRBJ2-7, with D tentatively TRBD2 (6 bases). V shed 5 bases and J shed 0 bases, with 11 bases lying between them. The CDR3 is made up of 14 amino acids. Germline assignment: CDR1 LGHDT and CDR2 YNNKEL (reference sequence). Written as DNA, the CDR3 is TGTGCCAGCAGCGCTCAGCGGGTCTCCTACGAGCAGTACTTC. Amino acids: CASSAQRVSYEQYF.

This clonotype was detected many times. The genes are TRBV30 and TRBJ1-1; no clear D gene. Germline V CDR1 and CDR2: GTSNPN, SVGIG (reference sequence). The CDR3 covers 11 residues. The V and J ends lost 2 bases and 6 bases respectively, with 7 bases between them. DNA for the CDR3: TGTGCCTGGAGTCAACAAGCTGAAGCTTTCTTT. Its protein product is CAWSQQAEAFF.

This clonotype was recorded at least ten times. J is TRBJ2-5 and V is TRBV30; weak D call: TRBD2 (5 bases). Trimming pared 0 bases from V and 4 bases from J, leaving 15 bases between. Looked up from germline, CDR1 is GTSNPN and CDR2 is SVGIG (reference sequence). The CDR3 is 15 residues long. This CDR3 is CAWSVGAIRGETQYF. The CDR3 DNA reads as TGTGCCTGGAGTGTAGGAGCCATACGGGGAGAGACCCAGTACTTC. Looking up the rest from reference TRBV30 and TRBJ2-5 gives the full variable domain: SQTIHQWPATLVQPVGSPLSLECTVEGTSNPNLYWYRQAAGRGLQLLFYSVGIGQISSEVPQNLSASRPQDRQFILSSKKLLLSDSGFYLCAWSVGAIRGETQYFGPGTRLLVL.